Listed below are T cell receptor beta chains from one sample, sequenced in a study of CD8 T cells in ankylosing spondylitis. TCRdb redid the calling of the 5' RACE reads with MiXCR, one entry per CDR3 protein. This sample yields some 250,000 distinct CDR3 sequences, of which approximately 9% are seen a single time; around 6.8% belongs to the top ten. Source material: blood, either unsorted or a sorted T cell fraction (not recorded which). The source is a male donor with ankylosing spondylitis or in good health (not recorded which). CDR3s include the opening cysteine and the closing phenylalanine or tryptophan. Fields, in order: D gene, V gene, J gene, clone size, CDR3 DNA, CDR3 protein. The D gene is left open where the match is weak. Size is omitted from some rows. Given values are once, few, many or a class for expanded clones.

TRBD1	TRBV20-1	TRBJ1-2	many	TGCAGTGCTAGAGATCAAAACCCTTTCCCCAGGGGGCGAGGAGGCTACACCTTC	CSARDQNPFPRGRGGYTF
-	TRBV2	TRBJ1-1	many	TGTGCCAGCAGTAATGAGCGGGGGTCCGAAGCTTTCTTT	CASSNERGSEAFF
-	TRBV6-2/TRBV6-3	TRBJ2-1	many	TGTGCCAGCAGTTGGGGGTTGGTTAATGAGCAGTTCTTC	CASSWGLVNEQFF
-	TRBV6-5	TRBJ2-5	many	TGTGCCAGCAGTTACTCGGGGGAGTCTTACTGGGAGACCCAGTACTTC	CASSYSGESYWETQYF
-	TRBV20-1	TRBJ2-7	-	TGCAGTGCTAGAGATTCGGTGAGGGGCCCCTACGAGCAGTACTTC	CSARDSVRGPYEQYF
-	TRBV3-1	TRBJ2-1	many	TGTGCCAGCAGCTCCGTCGATCCTCCAAGCGATGAGCAGTTCTTC	CASSSVDPPSDEQFF
-	TRBV12-3/TRBV12-4	TRBJ1-5	few	TGTGCCAGCAGAGCTGGCGGGGTCGCAAACAATCAGCCCCAGCATTTT	CASRAGGVANNQPQHF
TRBD1	TRBV7-2	TRBJ2-2	many	TGTGCCAGCAGCTTAGGGACAGGGTACACCGGGGAGCTGTTTTTT	CASSLGTGYTGELFF
TRBD1	TRBV10-3	TRBJ2-3	many	TGTGCCATCAATACACAGGGGAGCACAGATACGCAGTATTTT	CAINTQGSTDTQYF
TRBD1	TRBV12-3/TRBV12-4	TRBJ1-2	many	TGTGCCAGCAGTGCCGGACAGGGAACCTATGGCTACACCTTC	CASSAGQGTYGYTF
-	TRBV9	TRBJ1-1	many	TGTGCCAGCAGCGTTGAGATGAACACTGAAGCTTTCTTT	CASSVEMNTEAFF
TRBD1	TRBV6-2/TRBV6-3	TRBJ1-1	many	TGTGCCAGCAGTTACACGGGACAGGGAAGAGCTTTCTTT	CASSYTGQGRAFF
TRBD1	TRBV20-1	TRBJ1-2	many	TGCAGTGCTAGAGAGCAGGGGGAAACTAACTATGGCTACACCTTC	CSAREQGETNYGYTF